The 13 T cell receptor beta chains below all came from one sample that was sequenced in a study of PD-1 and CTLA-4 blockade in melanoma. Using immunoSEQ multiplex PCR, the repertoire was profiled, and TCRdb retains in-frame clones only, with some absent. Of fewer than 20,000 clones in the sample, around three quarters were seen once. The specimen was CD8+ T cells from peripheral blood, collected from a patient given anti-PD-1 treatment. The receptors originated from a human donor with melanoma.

CDR3 bases: TGTGCCAGCAGTTTGGAAGGGAGGAGGACAGATACGCAGTATTTT. Translated: CASSLEGRRTDTQYF. The rearrangement joins TRBV28 to TRBJ2-3, with a weak D call TRBD2 (6 bases). The germline V gene encodes CDR1 MDHEN and CDR2 SYDVKM. CDR3 length equals 15 residues. V lost 3 bases and J 3 bases, leaving 13 bases between the germline ends.

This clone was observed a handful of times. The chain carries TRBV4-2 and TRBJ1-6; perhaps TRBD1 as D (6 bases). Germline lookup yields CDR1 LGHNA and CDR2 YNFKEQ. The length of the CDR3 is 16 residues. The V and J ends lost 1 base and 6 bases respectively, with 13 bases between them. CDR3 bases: TGTGCCAGCAGCCAAGCTGGGGCAGGGGTTAATTCACCCCTCCACTTT. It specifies CASSQAGAGVNSPLHF.

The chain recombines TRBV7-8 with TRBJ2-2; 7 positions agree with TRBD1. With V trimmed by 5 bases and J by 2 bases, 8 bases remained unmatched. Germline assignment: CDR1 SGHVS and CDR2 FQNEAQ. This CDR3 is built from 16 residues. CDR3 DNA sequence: TGTGCCAGCAGCCCTGACAGGGAAACTAACACCGGGGAGCTGTTTTTT. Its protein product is CASSPDRETNTGELFF. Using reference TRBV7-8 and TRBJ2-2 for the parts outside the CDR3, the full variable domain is GAGVSQSPRYKVAKRGQDVALRCDPISGHVSLFWYQQALGQGPEFLTYFQNEAQLDKSGLPSDRFFAERPEGSVSTLKIQRTQQEDSAVYLCASSPDRETNTGELFFGEGSRLTVL.

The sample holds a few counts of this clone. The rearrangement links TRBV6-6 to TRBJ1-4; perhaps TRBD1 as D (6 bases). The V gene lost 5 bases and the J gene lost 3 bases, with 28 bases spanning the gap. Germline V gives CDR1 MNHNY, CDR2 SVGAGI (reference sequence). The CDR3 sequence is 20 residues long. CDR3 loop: CASSPSMGGAPAGANEKLFF. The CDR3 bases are TGTGCCAGCAGTCCCAGTATGGGGGGCGCCCCTGCTGGAGCTAATGAAAAACTGTTTTTT.

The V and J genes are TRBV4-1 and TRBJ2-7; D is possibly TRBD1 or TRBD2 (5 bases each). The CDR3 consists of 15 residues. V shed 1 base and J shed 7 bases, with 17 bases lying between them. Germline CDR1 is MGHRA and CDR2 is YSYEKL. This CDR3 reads CASSQATQGWREQYF. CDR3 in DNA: TGCGCCAGCAGCCAAGCGACCCAGGGTTGGAGGGAGCAGTACTTC.

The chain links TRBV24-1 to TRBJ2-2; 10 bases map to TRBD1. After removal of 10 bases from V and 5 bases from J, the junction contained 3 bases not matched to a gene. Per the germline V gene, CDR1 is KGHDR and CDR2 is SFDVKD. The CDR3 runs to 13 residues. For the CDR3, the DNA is TGTGCCACGCGGACAGGGGGGACCGGGGAGCTGTTTTTT. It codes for CATRTGGTGELFF.

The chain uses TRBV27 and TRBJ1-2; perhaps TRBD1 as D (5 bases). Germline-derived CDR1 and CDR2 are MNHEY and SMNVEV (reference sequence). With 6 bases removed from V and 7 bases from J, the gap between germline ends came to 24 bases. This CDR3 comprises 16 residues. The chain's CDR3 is CASSTIPFDRGTGYTF. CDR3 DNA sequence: TGTGCCAGCAGCACTATCCCATTCGACAGAGGGACTGGCTACACCTTC.

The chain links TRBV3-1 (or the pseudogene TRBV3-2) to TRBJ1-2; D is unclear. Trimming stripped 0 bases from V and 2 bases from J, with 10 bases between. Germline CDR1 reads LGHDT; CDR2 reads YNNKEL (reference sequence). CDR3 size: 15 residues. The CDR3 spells CASSQDPNPNYGYTF. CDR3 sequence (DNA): TGTGCCAGCAGCCAAGATCCGAATCCCAACTATGGCTACACCTTC.

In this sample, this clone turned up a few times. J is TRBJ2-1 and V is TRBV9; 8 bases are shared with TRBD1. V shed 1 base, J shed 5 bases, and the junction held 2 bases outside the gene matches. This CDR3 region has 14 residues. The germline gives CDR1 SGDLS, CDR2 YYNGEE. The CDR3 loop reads CASSVPQGDNEQFF. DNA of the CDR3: TGTGCCAGCAGCGTACCACAGGGGGACAATGAGCAGTTCTTC.

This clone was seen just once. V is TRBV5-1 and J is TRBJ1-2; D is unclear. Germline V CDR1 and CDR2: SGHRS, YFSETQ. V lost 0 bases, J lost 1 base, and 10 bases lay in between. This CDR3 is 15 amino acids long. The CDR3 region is CASSLEGDHNYGYTF. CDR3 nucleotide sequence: TGCGCCAGCAGCTTGGAGGGTGACCATAACTATGGCTACACCTTC.

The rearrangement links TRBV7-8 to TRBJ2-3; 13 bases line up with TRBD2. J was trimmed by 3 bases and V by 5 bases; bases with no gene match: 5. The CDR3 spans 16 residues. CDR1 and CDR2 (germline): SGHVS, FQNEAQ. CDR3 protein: CASSPRTSGSTDTQYF. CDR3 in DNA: TGTGCCAGCAGCCCACGGACTAGCGGGAGTACAGATACGCAGTATTTT.

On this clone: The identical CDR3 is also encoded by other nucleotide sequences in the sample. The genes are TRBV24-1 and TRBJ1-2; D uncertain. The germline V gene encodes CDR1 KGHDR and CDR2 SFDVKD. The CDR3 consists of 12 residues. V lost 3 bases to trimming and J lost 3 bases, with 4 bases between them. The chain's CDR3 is CATSDGYYGYTF. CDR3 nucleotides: TGTGCCACCAGTGATGGGTACTATGGCTACACCTTC.

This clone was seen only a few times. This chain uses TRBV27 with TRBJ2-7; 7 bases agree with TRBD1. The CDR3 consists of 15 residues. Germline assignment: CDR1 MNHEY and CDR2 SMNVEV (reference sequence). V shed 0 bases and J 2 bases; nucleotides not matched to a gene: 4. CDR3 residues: CASSLSTGSAYEQYF. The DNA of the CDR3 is TGTGCCAGCAGTTTATCGACAGGGTCGGCCTACGAGCAGTACTTC.